This TCR beta chain is drawn from a study of T cells after yellow fever vaccination. Overall study context: Markers CD3, CD45RA, CCR7 and CD95 served to sort the EM, EMRA, CM and Tscm memory subsets.

CDR3 size: 15 residues. Germline V gives CDR1 MDHEN, CDR2 SYDVKM. V was shortened by 5 bases and J by 2 bases, with 16 bases between the two germline ends. TCRdb reprocessed the 5' RACE reads with MiXCR, giving one entry per CDR3 protein. The sample lists roughly 26,000 distinct CDR3 sequences, under 5.5% occurring once. General study findings and limits: There were almost no vaccine-responding clonotypes detectable in the sorted memory subsets on day 0.

The sequence was obtained from a man younger than 45 who received the YFV17D yellow fever vaccine. The chain carries TRBV28 and TRBJ2-7, with D tentatively TRBD2 (5 bases). This specimen consisted of PBMCs, either bulk or a sorted T-cell subset (CD4+, CD8+, memory, or dextramer-sorted; not recorded which), obtained 15 days after the yellow fever booster vaccination. The CDR3 is CASSRPDGGAYEQYF. As DNA, the CDR3 is TGTGCCAGCAGTCGACCGGACGGAGGAGCCTACGAGCAGTACTTC.